These 3 T cell receptor beta chains came from one sample sequenced in a study of glioma-infiltrating T cells. Using RNA template, CDR3s of TCR alpha and beta were amplified with iRepertoire arm-PCR. Using its own MiXCR run on the multiplex PCR reads, TCRdb lists one record per CDR3 protein. The sample yields approximately 89,000 distinct CDR3 sequences, 23% seen once. The sample taken for sequencing was glioma tissue, nonneoplastic brain tissue, or PBMCs (not recorded which). The source of these receptors is a human donor with low-grade glioma or glioblastoma, undergoing nonglioma brain surgery, or in good health (not recorded which).

The sample holds many counts of this clonotype. This chain joins TRBV2 and TRBJ1-2; D remains ambiguous. Trimming removed 5 bases from V and 4 bases from J, with 11 bases in between. The CDR3 is 13 amino acids. CDR1 is SNHLY, CDR2 FYNNEI, per germline. CDR3 DNA: TGTGCCAGCAGTAAGGACGTACGCTATGGCTACACCTTC. It encodes CASSKDVRYGYTF.

V is TRBV18 and J is TRBJ2-7; 8 bases agree with TRBD2. The CDR3 covers 16 residues. Germline V lookup: CDR1 KGHSH, CDR2 LQKENI. V lost 3 bases and J lost 5; bases outside the gene matches: 12. The CDR3 loop reads CASSPLTSVSSDEQYF. In nucleotides, the CDR3 is TGTGCCAGCTCACCCTTGACTAGCGTAAGTTCCGACGAGCAGTACTTC.

The table lists this clonotype with many counts. V and J are TRBV6-1 and TRBJ1-6; 7 bases are a match to TRBD1. Germline CDR1 reads MNHNS; CDR2 reads SASEGT. The CDR3 is made up of 14 amino acids. J gave up 6 bases and V 5 bases, and 4 bases lay outside the gene matches. The CDR3 loop reads CASSYNRGNSPLHF. The CDR3 DNA reads TGTGCCAGCAGTTACAACAGGGGTAATTCACCCCTCCACTTT.